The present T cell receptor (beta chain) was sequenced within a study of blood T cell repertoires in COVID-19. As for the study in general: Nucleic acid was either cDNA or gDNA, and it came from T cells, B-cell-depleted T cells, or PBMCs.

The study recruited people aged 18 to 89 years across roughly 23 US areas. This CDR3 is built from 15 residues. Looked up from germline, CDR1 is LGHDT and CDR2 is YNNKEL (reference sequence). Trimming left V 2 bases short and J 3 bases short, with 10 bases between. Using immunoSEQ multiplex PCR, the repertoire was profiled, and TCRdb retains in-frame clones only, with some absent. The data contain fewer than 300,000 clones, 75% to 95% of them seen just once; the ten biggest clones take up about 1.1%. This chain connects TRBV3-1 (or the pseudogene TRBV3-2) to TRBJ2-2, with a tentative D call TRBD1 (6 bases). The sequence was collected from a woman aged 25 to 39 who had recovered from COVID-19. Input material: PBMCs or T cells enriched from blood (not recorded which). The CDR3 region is CASSQITGYTGELFF. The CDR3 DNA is TGTGCCAGCAGCCAAATTACAGGGTACACCGGGGAGCTGTTTTTT.